This T cell receptor beta chain was profiled in a study of T cell repertoires in cytomegalovirus infection (dated by TCRdb to between 2017 and 2020). About the full investigation: The HLA type of each donor mattered for the analysis, because public TCR beta signatures pointed to carriage of CMV infection along with the matching HLA type.

This clonotype showed up just a few times. Its antigen is not yet known. Per-base quality was not reported, and no clone a single base away is much larger than it. Beyond this particular receptor, the publication reports: Carriers of CMV infection plus the relevant HLA type were discriminated by the cumulative frequency of public TCR beta family members in the study cohort and in an independent roughly 350-donor cohort. In the ex vivo response, HLA-C-restricted CMV-specific TCR beta clonotypes were dominant, and in two of eight donors the single most frequent clonotype came from this HLA-C-restricted group.

The sequencing machine was an Illumina HiSeq 1500. In TCRdb, the public reads were trimmed at Q25 with fastp and aligned with MiXCR, with productive beta chains retained. Every CDR3 protein is listed once, alongside the most common genes and DNA of its rows. For this sample there are roughly 600,000 distinct CDR3 sequences; roughly 26% appear just once. The biggest ten clones account for 8% of the sample. The sequenced sample was CD8+ T cells from PBMCs. This sequence originates from a human donor in good health (CMV status not recorded). Some clones in this sample may be carry-over from other donors' samples.

The CDR3 protein: CASSIISDRGPYSNQPQHF. Here is the DNA: TGTGCCAGCAGTATAATCTCGGACAGGGGACCCTATAGCAATCAGCCCCAGCATTTT. The rearranged chain carries TRBV13 and TRBJ1-5, with 9 central nucleotides matching TRBD1. Including cysteine and phenylalanine, the CDR3 has 19 amino acids. The only DNA kept is the CDR3, 57 bases in frame from the first base. CDR1 PRHDT and CDR2 FYEKMQ were looked up in the germline V gene (reference sequence). Trimming removed 6 bases from V and 0 bases from J; the gene matches leave 15 bases unexplained. Outside the CDR3, residues come from the reference TRBV13 and TRBJ1-5 proteins, so the full variable domain is: AAGVIQSPRHLIKEKRETATLKCYPIPRHDTVYWYQQGPGQDPQFLISFYEKMQSDKGSIPDRFSAQQFSDYHSELNMSSLELGDSALYFCASSIISDRGPYSNQPQHFGDGTRLSIL.